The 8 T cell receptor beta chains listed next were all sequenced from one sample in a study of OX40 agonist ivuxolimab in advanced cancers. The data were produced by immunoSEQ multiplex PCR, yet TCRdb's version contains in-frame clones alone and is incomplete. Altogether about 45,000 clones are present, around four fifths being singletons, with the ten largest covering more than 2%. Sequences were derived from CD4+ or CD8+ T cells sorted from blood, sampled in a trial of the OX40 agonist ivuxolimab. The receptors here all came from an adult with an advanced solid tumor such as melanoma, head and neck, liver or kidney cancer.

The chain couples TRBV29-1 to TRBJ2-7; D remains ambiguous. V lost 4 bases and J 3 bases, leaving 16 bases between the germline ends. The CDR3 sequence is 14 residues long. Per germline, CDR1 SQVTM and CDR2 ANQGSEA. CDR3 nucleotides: TGCAGCGTTGCATTCCAGCTGGGGAACTACGAGCAGTACTTC. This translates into CSVAFQLGNYEQYF.

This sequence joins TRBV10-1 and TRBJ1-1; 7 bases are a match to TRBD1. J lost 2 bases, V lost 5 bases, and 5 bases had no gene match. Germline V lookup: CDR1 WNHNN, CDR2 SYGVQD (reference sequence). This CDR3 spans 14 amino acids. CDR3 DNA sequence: TGCGCCAGCAGTACCGGGACAGATAACACTGAAGCTTTCTTT. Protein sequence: CASSTGTDNTEAFF.

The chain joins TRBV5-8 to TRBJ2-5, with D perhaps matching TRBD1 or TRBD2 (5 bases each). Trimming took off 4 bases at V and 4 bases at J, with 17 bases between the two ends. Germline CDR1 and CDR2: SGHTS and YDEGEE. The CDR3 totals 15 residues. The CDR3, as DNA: TGTGCCAGCAGCCCGGGGCAAACAAGTGGAGAGACCCAGTACTTC. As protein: CASSPGQTSGETQYF.

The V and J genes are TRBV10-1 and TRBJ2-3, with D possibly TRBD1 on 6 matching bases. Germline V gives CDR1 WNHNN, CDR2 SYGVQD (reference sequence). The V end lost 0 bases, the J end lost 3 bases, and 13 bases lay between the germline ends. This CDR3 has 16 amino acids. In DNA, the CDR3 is TGCGCCAGCAGTGAGTCGTTAGGGGGTGGTACAGATACGCAGTATTTT. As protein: CASSESLGGGTDTQYF.

The CDR3 is CASSGRAGGVEQFF. CDR3 nucleotides: TGTGCCAGCAGTGGGCGAGCGGGAGGCGTTGAGCAGTTCTTC. V is TRBV6-1 and J is TRBJ2-1; TRBD2 matches 9 bases. Germline V CDR1 and CDR2: MNHNS, SASEGT. The CDR3 runs 14 residues. Unmatched junction bases numbered 7, after V lost 4 bases and J lost 9 bases.

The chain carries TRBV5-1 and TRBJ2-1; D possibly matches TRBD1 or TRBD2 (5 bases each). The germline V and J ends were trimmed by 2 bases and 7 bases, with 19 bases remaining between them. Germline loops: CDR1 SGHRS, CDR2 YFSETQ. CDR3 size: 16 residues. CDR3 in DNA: TGCGCCAGCAGCTTTATCGGGGACCTACAATTTAATGAGCAGTTCTTC. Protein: CASSFIGDLQFNEQFF.

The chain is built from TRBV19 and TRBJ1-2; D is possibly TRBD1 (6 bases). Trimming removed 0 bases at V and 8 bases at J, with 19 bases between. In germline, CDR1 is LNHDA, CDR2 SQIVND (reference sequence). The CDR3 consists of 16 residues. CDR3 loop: CASSIDQWQGIWGYTF. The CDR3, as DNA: TGTGCCAGTAGTATAGACCAGTGGCAGGGGATATGGGGCTACACCTTC.

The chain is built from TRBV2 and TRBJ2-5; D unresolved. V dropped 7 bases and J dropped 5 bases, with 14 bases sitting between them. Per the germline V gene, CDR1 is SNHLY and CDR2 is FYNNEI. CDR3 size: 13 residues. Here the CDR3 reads CASTRPDRETQYF. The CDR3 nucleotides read TGTGCCAGCACCAGACCCGATCGGGAGACCCAGTACTTC.